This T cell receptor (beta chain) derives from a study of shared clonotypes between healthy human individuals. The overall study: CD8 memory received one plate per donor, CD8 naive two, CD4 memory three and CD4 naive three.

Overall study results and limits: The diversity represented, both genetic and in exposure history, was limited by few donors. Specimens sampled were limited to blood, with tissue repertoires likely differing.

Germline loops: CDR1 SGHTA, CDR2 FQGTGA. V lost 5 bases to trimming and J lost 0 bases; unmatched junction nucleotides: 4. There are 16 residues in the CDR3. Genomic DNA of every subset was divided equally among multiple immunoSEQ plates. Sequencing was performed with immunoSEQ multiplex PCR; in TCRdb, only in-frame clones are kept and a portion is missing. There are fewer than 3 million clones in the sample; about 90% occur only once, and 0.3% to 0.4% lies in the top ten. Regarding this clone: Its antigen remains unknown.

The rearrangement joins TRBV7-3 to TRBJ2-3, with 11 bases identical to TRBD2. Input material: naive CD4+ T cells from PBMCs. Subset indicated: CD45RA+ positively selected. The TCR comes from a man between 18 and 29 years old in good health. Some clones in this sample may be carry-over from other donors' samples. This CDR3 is CASSQGLAVSTDTQYF. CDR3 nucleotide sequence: TGTGCCAGCAGCCAGGGACTAGCGGTTAGCACAGATACGCAGTATTTT. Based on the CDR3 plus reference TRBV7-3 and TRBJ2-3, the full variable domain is GAGVSQTPSNKVTEKGKYVELRCDPISGHTALYWYRQSLGQGPEFLIYFQGTGAADDSGLPNDRFFAVRPEGSVSTLKIQRTERGDSAVYLCASSQGLAVSTDTQYFGPGTRLTVL.